This T cell receptor (beta chain) derives from a study of T cell repertoires in cytomegalovirus infection. Study details: Shared public TCR beta signatures pointed to both CMV infection and a matching HLA type.

V shed 3 bases and J 4 bases; nucleotides not matched to a gene: 5. Germline V gene lookup returns CDR1 ENHRY and CDR2 SYGVKD. The CDR3 loop spans 15 amino acids. A few counts support this clonotype. One entry per CDR3 protein, called by TCRdb with MiXCR from the reads. The table lists about 260,000 distinct CDR3 sequences, roughly an eighth of them singletons. This clonotype was obtained from a human donor in good health (CMV status not recorded). Some clones in this sample may be carry-over from other donors' samples. The rearrangement joins TRBV10-3 to TRBJ2-1; TRBD1 aligns across 8 bases. The sample taken for sequencing was PBMCs. The CDR3 coding sequence is TGTGCCATCAGTGAAGCCGGGACAGGTTACAATGAGCAGTTCTTC. It yields the protein CAISEAGTGYNEQFF.